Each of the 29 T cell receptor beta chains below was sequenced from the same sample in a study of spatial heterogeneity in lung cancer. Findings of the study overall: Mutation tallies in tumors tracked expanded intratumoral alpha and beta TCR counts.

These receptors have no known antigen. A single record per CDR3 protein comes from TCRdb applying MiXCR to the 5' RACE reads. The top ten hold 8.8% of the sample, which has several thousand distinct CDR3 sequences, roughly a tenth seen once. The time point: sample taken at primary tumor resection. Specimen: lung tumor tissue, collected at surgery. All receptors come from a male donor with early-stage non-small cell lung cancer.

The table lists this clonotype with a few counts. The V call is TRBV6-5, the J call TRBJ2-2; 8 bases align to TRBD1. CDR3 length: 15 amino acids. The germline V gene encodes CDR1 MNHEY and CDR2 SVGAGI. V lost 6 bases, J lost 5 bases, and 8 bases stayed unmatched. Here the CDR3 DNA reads TGTGCCAGCAGATTTCGGACAGGGAGTACCGGGGAGCTGTTTTTT. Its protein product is CASRFRTGSTGELFF.

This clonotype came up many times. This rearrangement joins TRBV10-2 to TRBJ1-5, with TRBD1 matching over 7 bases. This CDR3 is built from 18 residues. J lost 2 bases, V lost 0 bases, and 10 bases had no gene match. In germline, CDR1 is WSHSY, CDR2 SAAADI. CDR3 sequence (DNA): TGCGCCAGCAGTGAGTCTCGACAGGGAGGGTTTGGCAATCAGCCCCAGCATTTT. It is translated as CASSESRQGGFGNQPQHF.

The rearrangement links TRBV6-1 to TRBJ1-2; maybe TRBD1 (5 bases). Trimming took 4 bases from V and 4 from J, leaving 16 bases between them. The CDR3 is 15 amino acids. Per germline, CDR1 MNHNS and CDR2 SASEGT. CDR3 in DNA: TGTGCCAGCAGTGCCGACTCCGGGACCTTCTATGGCTACACCTTC. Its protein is CASSADSGTFYGYTF.

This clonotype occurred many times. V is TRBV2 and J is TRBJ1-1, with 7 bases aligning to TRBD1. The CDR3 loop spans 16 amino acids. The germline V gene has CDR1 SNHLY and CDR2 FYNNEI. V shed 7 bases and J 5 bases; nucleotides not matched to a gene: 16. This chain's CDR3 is CASTWPLTGRGTEAFF. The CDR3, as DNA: TGTGCCAGCACTTGGCCCCTGACAGGGCGAGGTACTGAAGCTTTCTTT.

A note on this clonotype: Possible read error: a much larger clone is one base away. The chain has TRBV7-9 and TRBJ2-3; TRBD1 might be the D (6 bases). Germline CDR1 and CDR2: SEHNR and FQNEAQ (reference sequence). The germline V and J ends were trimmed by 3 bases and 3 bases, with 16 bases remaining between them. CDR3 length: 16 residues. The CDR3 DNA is TGTGCCAGCAGCTTTTTAACAGGGCTAGGTACAGATACGCAGTATTTT. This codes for CASSFLTGLGTDTQYF.

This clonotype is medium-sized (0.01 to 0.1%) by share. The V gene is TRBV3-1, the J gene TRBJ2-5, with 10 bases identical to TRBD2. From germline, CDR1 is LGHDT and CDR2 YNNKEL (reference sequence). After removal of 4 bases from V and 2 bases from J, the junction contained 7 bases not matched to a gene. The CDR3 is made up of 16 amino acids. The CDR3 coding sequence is TGTGCCAGCAGCCGCCCCTTGACTAGCGGGCAAGAGACCCAGTACTTC. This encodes CASSRPLTSGQETQYF.

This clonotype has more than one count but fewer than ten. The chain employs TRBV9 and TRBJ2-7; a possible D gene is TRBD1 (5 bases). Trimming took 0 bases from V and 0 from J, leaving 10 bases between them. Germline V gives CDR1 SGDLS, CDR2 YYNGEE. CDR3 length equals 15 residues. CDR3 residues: CASSVGTQASYEQYF. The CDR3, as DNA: TGTGCCAGCAGCGTAGGCACACAGGCCTCCTACGAGCAGTACTTC.

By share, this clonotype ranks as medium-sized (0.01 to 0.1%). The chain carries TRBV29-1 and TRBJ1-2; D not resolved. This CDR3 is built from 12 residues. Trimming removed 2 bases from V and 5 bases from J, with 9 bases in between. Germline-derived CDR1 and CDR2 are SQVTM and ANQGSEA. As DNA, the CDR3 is TGCAGCGTTGAAACCGGGAATTATGGCTACACCTTC. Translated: CSVETGNYGYTF.

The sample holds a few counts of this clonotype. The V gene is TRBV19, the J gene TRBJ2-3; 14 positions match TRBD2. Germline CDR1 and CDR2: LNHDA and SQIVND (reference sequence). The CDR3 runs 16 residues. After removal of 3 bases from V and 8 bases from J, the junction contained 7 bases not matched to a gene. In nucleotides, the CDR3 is TGTGCCAGTAGTATCAGACTAGCGGGGGGGGATGCTACGCAGTATTTT. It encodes CASSIRLAGGDATQYF.

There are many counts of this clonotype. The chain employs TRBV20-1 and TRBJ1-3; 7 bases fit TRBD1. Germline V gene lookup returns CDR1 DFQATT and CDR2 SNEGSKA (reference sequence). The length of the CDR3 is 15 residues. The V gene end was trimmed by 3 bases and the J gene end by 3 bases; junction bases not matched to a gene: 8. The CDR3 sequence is CSASRDSRGGNTIYF. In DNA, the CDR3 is TGCAGTGCTAGTAGGGACAGCCGGGGTGGAAACACCATATATTTT.

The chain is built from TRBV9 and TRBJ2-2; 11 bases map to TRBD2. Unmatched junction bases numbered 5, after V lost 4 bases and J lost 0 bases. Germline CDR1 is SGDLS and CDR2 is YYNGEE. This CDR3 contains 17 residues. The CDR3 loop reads CASSPRLAGSNTGELFF. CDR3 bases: TGTGCCAGCAGCCCCAGACTAGCGGGGTCGAACACCGGGGAGCTGTTTTTT.

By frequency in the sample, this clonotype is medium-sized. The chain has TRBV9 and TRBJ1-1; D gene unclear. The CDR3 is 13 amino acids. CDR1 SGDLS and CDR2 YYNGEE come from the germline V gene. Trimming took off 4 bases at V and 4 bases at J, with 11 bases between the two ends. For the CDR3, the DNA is TGTGCCAGCAGCTTAGGGTCCGGCACTGAAGCTTTCTTT. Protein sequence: CASSLGSGTEAFF.

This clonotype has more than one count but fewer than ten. In DNA form, the CDR3 reads TGTGCCAGCAGCTACCGGACTAGCGGGGCCACAGATACGCAGTATTTT. It codes for CASSYRTSGATDTQYF. V is TRBV7-6 and J is TRBJ2-3; 12 nucleotides line up with TRBD2. J lost 2 bases, V lost 4 bases, and 4 bases had no gene match. The CDR3 has 16 residues. The germline gives CDR1 SGHVS, CDR2 FNYEAQ.

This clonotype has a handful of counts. Here the CDR3 DNA reads TGTGCCAGTAGTATAGGGGAACGTGGCTACACCTTC. Protein product: CASSIGERGYTF. This chain joins TRBV19 and TRBJ1-2; no clear D. In germline, CDR1 is LNHDA, CDR2 SQIVND (reference sequence). The CDR3 is made up of 12 amino acids. The V end lost 1 base, the J end lost 7 bases, and 7 bases lay between the germline ends.

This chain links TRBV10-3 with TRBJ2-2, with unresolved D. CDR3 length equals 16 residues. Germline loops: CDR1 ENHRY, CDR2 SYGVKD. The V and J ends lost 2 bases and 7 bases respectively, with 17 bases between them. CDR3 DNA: TGTGCCATCAGTGAGCCGGCGCCCAGGACGAACGGGGAGCTGTTTTTT. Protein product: CAISEPAPRTNGELFF.

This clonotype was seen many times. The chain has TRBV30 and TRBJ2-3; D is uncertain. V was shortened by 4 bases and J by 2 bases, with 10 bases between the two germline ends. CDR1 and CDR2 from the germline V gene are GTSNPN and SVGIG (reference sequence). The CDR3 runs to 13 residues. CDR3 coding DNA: TGTGCCTGGAAAGGTCATCTCACAGATACGCAGTATTTT. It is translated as CAWKGHLTDTQYF. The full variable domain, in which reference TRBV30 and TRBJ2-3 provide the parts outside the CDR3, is SQTIHQWPATLVQPVGSPLSLECTVEGTSNPNLYWYRQAAGRGLQLLFYSVGIGQISSEVPQNLSASRPQDRQFILSSKKLLLSDSGFYLCAWKGHLTDTQYFGPGTRLTVL.

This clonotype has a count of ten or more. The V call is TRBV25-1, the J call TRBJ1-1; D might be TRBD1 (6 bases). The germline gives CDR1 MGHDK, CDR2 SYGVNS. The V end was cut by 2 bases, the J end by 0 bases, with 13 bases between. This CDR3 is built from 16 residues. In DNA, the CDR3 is TGTGCCAGCAGTGAAGTAACGGGGGCCCTGAACACTGAAGCTTTCTTT. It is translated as CASSEVTGALNTEAFF.

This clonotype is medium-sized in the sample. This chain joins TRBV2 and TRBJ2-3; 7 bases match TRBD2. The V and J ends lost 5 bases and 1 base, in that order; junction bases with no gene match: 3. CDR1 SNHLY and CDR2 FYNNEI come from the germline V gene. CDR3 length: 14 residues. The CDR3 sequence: CASSLTSGTDTQYF. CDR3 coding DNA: TGTGCCAGCAGTCTCACTAGCGGCACAGATACGCAGTATTTT.

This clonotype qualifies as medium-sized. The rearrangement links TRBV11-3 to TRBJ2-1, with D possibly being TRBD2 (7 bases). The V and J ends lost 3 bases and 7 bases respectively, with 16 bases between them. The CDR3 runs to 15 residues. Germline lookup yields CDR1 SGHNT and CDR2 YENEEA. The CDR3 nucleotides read TGTGCCAGCAGCTTTAGGGGGGGCCCATCAAATGAGCAGTTCTTC. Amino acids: CASSFRGGPSNEQFF.

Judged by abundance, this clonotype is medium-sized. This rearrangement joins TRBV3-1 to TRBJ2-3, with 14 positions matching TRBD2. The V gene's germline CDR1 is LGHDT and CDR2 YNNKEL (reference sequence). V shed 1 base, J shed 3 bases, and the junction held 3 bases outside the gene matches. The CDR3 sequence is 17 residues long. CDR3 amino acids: CASSQGLAGGSTDTQYF. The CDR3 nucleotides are TGTGCCAGCAGCCAAGGACTAGCGGGAGGGAGTACAGATACGCAGTATTTT.

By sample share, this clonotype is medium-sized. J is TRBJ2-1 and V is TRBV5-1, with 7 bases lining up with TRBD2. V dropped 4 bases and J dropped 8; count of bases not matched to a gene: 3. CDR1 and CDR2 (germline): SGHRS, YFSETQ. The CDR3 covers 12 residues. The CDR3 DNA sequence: TGCGCCAGCAGCCCCACTAGCGATGAGCAGTTCTTC. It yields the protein CASSPTSDEQFF.

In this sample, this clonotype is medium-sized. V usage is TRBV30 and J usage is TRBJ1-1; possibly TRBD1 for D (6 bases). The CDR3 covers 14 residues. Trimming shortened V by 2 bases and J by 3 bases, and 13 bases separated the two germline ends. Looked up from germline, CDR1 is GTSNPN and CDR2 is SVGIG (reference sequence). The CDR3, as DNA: TGTGCCTGGAGTCCTACGCCAGGGGACACTGAAGCTTTCTTT. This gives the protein CAWSPTPGDTEAFF.

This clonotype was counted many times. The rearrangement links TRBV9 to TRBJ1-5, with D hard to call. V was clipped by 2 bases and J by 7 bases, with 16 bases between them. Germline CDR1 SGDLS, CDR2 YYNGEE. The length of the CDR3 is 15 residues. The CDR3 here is CASSVGLDPRQPQHF. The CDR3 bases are TGTGCCAGCAGCGTGGGTTTGGATCCCAGACAGCCCCAGCATTTT. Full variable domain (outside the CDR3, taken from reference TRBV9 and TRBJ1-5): DSGVTQTPKHLITATGQRVTLRCSPRSGDLSVYWYQQSLDQGLQFLIQYYNGEERAKGNILERFSAQQFPDLHSELNLSSLELGDSALYFCASSVGLDPRQPQHFGDGTRLSIL.

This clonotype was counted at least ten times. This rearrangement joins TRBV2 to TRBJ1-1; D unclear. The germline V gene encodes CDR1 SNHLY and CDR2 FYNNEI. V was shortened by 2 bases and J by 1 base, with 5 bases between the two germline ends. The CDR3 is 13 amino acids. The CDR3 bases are TGTGCCAGCAGTGAATTGGAGAACACTGAAGCTTTCTTT. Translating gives CASSELENTEAFF.

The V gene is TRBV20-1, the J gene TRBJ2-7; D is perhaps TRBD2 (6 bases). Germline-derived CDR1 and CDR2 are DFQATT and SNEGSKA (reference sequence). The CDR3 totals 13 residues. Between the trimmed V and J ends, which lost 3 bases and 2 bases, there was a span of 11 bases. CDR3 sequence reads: CSASAASAYEQYF. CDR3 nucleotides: TGCAGTGCTAGTGCGGCTAGCGCCTACGAGCAGTACTTC.

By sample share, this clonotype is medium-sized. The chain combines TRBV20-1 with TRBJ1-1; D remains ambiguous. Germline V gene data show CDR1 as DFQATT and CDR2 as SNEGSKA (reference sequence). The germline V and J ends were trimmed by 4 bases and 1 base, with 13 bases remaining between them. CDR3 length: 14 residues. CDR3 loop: CSATDVTRNTEAFF. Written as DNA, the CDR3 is TGCAGTGCTACGGACGTGACAAGGAACACTGAAGCTTTCTTT.

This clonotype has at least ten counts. CDR3: CASRTRDRGPGRGNQPQHF. CDR3 DNA: TGTGCCAGTAGGACCCGGGACAGGGGGCCCGGAAGGGGGAATCAGCCCCAGCATTTT. The V and J genes are TRBV19 and TRBJ1-5; 12 bases line up with TRBD1. The trim removed 6 bases at V and 4 bases at J, leaving 16 bases unmatched. CDR1 LNHDA and CDR2 SQIVND come from the germline V gene (reference sequence). The CDR3 is made up of 19 amino acids.

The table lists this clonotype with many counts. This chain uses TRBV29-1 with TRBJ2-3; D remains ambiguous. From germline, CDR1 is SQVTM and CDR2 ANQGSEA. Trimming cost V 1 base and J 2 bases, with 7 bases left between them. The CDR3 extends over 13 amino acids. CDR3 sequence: CSVEVGSTDTQYF. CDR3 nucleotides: TGCAGCGTTGAAGTTGGATCCACAGATACGCAGTATTTT.

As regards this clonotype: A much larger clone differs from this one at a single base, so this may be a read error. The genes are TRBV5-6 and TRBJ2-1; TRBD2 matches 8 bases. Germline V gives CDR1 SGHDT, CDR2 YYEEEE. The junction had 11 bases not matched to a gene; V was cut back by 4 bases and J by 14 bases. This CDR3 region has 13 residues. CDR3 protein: CASSPGLVGREFF. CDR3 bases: TGTGCCAGCAGCCCGGGACTAGTGGGGCGGGAGTTCTTC.